Following are 18 T cell receptor beta chains from one sample sequenced in a study of T-cell memory formation after mild COVID-19. TCRdb reprocessed the 5' RACE reads via MiXCR and lists one record per CDR3 protein. The sample shows 350,000 to 500,000 distinct CDR3 sequences, approximately 18% of them seen only once. The sample taken for sequencing was PBMCs or a T cell subset sorted from them (not recorded which). The receptor set was obtained from a man aged 18 to 29 who had mild COVID-19 (a few samples of this study predate the infection). Cell type and time point are not known.

This clonotype appeared a few times. The gene calls are TRBV12-5 and TRBJ2-2; D is uncertain. Trimming took off 3 bases at V and 0 bases at J, with 8 bases between the two ends. The CDR3 contains 15 residues. Germline assignment: CDR1 LGHNT and CDR2 FRNRAP. The CDR3 DNA sequence: TGTGCTAGTGGTTTCATTCTGCCGAACACCGGGGAGCTGTTTTTT. Encoded protein: CASGFILPNTGELFF. Based on the CDR3 plus reference TRBV12-5 and TRBJ2-2, the full variable domain is DARVTQTPRHKVTEMGQEVTMRCQPILGHNTVFWYRQTMMQGLELLAYFRNRAPLDDSGMPKDRFSAEMPDATLATLKIQPSEPRDSAVYFCASGFILPNTGELFFGEGSRLTVL.

The CDR3 DNA is TGTGCCAGCAGCGGCTCCTATAATTCACCCCTCCACTTT. Amino acids: CASSGSYNSPLHF. V gene TRBV12-3 or TRBV12-4 combines with J gene TRBJ1-6; D not resolved. Trimming took off 6 bases at V and 0 bases at J, with 3 bases between the two ends. This CDR3 contains 13 residues.

This chain connects TRBV12-3 or TRBV12-4 to TRBJ1-6; D might be TRBD1 (5 bases). The CDR3 length is 17 residues. V was shortened by 3 bases and J by 10 bases, with 22 bases between the two germline ends. The CDR3 loop is CASSFTRGVESSSPLHF. Here the CDR3 DNA reads TGTGCCAGCAGTTTCACCCGGGGCGTAGAATCGTCCTCACCCCTCCACTTT.

The V gene is TRBV5-6, the J gene TRBJ2-1, with a tentative D call TRBD2 (5 bases). Per germline, CDR1 SGHDT and CDR2 YYEEEE. V dropped 6 bases and J dropped 10 bases, with 14 bases sitting between them. The CDR3 spans 12 residues. The CDR3 loop reads CASTTLGSEQFF. CDR3 DNA sequence: TGTGCCAGCACCACACTAGGGAGCGAGCAGTTCTTC.

The V and J genes are TRBV7-2 and TRBJ2-3; D remains ambiguous. Germline loops: CDR1 SGHTA, CDR2 FQGNSA. Trimming took 2 bases from V and 2 from J, leaving 8 bases between them. The CDR3 loop spans 14 amino acids. The CDR3 region has the DNA TGTGCCAGCAGCTTACGGGCCACCACAGATACGCAGTATTTT. This translates into CASSLRATTDTQYF.

The CDR3 coding sequence is TGTGCCACCAGTGATCATGGACACCTCCAAGAGACCCAGTACTTC. Amino acid sequence: CATSDHGHLQETQYF. V usage is TRBV24-1 and J usage is TRBJ2-5; D possibly corresponds to TRBD1 (5 bases). CDR3 length equals 15 residues. Trimming left V 3 bases short and J 1 base short, with 11 bases between. Germline V lookup: CDR1 KGHDR, CDR2 SFDVKD.

The chain joins TRBV3-1 to TRBJ2-5; 7 bases line up with TRBD1. Germline values: CDR1 LGHDT, CDR2 YNNKEL (reference sequence). Trimming cost V 8 bases and J 3 bases; bases outside gene matches: 6. The CDR3 is made up of 13 amino acids. CDR3 nucleotides: TGTGCCAGCGGTCCGACAGGGAAAGAGACCCAGTACTTC. Its translation is CASGPTGKETQYF.

This clonotype has ten or more counts. The chain is built from TRBV6-6 and TRBJ1-4; 8 positions agree with TRBD1. The CDR3 totals 14 residues. Germline trimming cut 6 bases from V and 8 bases from J; bases unmatched to any gene: 8. Germline CDR1 is MNHNY and CDR2 is SVGAGI (reference sequence). CDR3 in DNA: TGTGCCAGCAGACCCCAGGGGGCAGGAGAAAAACTGTTTTTT. It specifies CASRPQGAGEKLFF.

This clonotype was seen only a few times. J is TRBJ1-2 and V is TRBV4-1; the match to TRBD1 covers 8 bases. The CDR3 length is 17 residues. V gave up 4 bases and J gave up 8 bases; unmatched junction bases: 18. The germline V gene has CDR1 MGHRA and CDR2 YSYEKL. CDR3 region: CASSRINPGQGARGYTF. In DNA, the CDR3 is TGCGCCAGCAGCCGAATAAATCCCGGGCAGGGGGCACGAGGCTACACCTTC.

This clonotype occurred a few times. This chain links TRBV7-9 with TRBJ1-4; maybe TRBD1 (5 bases). The ends were cut back, 1 base at V and 7 bases at J, with 13 bases in the middle. Looked up from germline, CDR1 is SEHNR and CDR2 is FQNEAQ (reference sequence). The CDR3 totals 15 residues. CDR3 bases: TGTGCCAGCAGCTTAGGTAGGGGACCGATTGAAAAACTGTTTTTT. It translates to CASSLGRGPIEKLFF.

The V and J genes are TRBV7-9 and TRBJ1-6; D ambiguous. This CDR3 is 11 amino acids long. From germline, CDR1 is SEHNR and CDR2 FQNEAQ (reference sequence). The V end lost 6 bases, the J end lost 9 bases, and 6 bases lay between the germline ends. CDR3 in amino acids: CASRASSPLHF. The CDR3 DNA sequence: TGTGCCAGCAGGGCTTCTTCACCCCTCCACTTT.

In its sample, this clonotype was seen a few times. This chain links TRBV5-1 with TRBJ2-1; 8 nucleotides match TRBD2. Trimming took 0 bases from V and 0 from J; bases not matched to a gene: 5. The CDR3 loop spans 17 amino acids. CDR1 and CDR2 (germline): SGHRS, YFSETQ. CDR3 DNA: TGCGCCAGCAGCTTGGACCCCGCGGGGGGCTCCTACAATGAGCAGTTCTTC. Protein sequence: CASSLDPAGGSYNEQFF.

The table lists this clonotype with a few counts. The chain uses TRBV12-3 or TRBV12-4 and TRBJ2-2; a weak D match, TRBD1 (7 bases). The CDR3 runs 16 residues. V lost 4 bases and J 6 bases, leaving 18 bases between the germline ends. The CDR3 is CASSSQEGAWAGELFF. CDR3 coding DNA: TGTGCCAGCAGTTCTCAGGAGGGGGCATGGGCCGGGGAGCTGTTTTTT.

This clonotype was seen at least ten times. The rearrangement links TRBV2 to TRBJ2-1, with D perhaps being TRBD1 or TRBD2 (5 bases each). Trimming shortened V by 5 bases and J by 6 bases, and 11 bases separated the two germline ends. Germline lookup yields CDR1 SNHLY and CDR2 FYNNEI. The CDR3 contains 13 residues. The CDR3 protein is CASSREGFNEQFF. CDR3 coding DNA: TGTGCCAGCAGTCGAGAGGGGTTCAATGAGCAGTTCTTC. The full variable domain, completed using reference TRBV2 and TRBJ2-1, is EPEVTQTPSHQVTQMGQEVILRCVPISNHLYFYWYRQILGQKVEFLVSFYNNEISEKSEIFDDQFSVERPDGSNFTLKIRSTKLEDSAMYFCASSREGFNEQFFGPGTRLTVL.

This clonotype was detected a few times. This chain links TRBV9 with TRBJ1-1; D may be TRBD1 (6 bases). The CDR3 sequence is 15 residues long. Germline CDR1 and CDR2: SGDLS and YYNGEE. Trimming took off 5 bases at V and 6 bases at J, with 20 bases between the two ends. CDR3 DNA: TGTGCCAGCAGTCCTCTAACAGGGAAAGTCCCTGAAGCTTTCTTT. Amino acid sequence: CASSPLTGKVPEAFF.

This clonotype was seen more than once but under ten times. This chain joins TRBV12-3 or TRBV12-4 and TRBJ1-1, with D tentatively TRBD1 (5 bases). The V gene lost 7 bases and the J gene lost 1 base, with 10 bases spanning the gap. The CDR3 runs 13 residues. In nucleotides, the CDR3 is TGTGCCAGCAATCAACAGGAGAACACTGAAGCTTTCTTT. This codes for CASNQQENTEAFF.

This clonotype was recorded a few times. The rearrangement uses TRBV20-1 and TRBJ2-4; a possible D gene is TRBD2 (5 bases). V was trimmed by 6 bases and J by 5 bases, leaving 14 bases between them. This CDR3 is 13 amino acids long. Germline-derived CDR1 and CDR2 are DFQATT and SNEGSKA (reference sequence). This chain's CDR3 is CSAPFSGENIQYF. CDR3 bases: TGCAGTGCCCCCTTTTCCGGGGAAAACATTCAGTACTTC.

The J gene is TRBJ2-5, the V gene TRBV9, with a possible D match to TRBD2 (6 bases). CDR1 is SGDLS, CDR2 YYNGEE, per germline. Trimming took off 0 bases at V and 5 bases at J, with 14 bases between the two ends. The CDR3 spans 15 residues. The CDR3 DNA is TGTGCCAGCAGCGTAGTTGGAGGGACGGGGGAGACCCAGTACTTC. Residues: CASSVVGGTGETQYF.